This T cell receptor beta chain originates from a study of blood T cell repertoires in COVID-19. The CDR3 sequence is 15 residues long. The J segment lost 7 bases and the V segment lost 2 bases, leaving 5 bases of the junction unmatched. Germline assignment: CDR1 MNHEY and CDR2 SMNVEV (reference sequence). Assay: immunoSEQ multiplex PCR; the TCRdb copy retains only in-frame clones and omits some. The sample includes around 16,000 clones, about 85% of them seen just once. Sequencing input: peripheral blood. The clonotype comes from a man aged 55-75 years with acute or convalescent COVID-19. J is TRBJ2-1 and V is TRBV27; 10 bases are a match to TRBD2. CDR3: CASSLGAGGGNEQFF. The CDR3 nucleotides read TGTGCCAGCAGTTTAGGAGCGGGGGGGGGTAATGAGCAGTTCTTC.